Detailed here is one T cell receptor (beta chain). Its antigen remains unknown. These data are taken from a study of cytomegalovirus exposure and HLA in healthy donors. The CDR3 loop spans 15 amino acids. V lost 4 bases to trimming and J lost 7 bases; unmatched junction nucleotides: 10. Per the germline V gene, CDR1 is MNHNY and CDR2 is SVGAGI (reference sequence). Everyone who donated was a healthy bone marrow donor. At collection, donors were nominally healthy, but unrecorded immune exposures were probable. PCR employed 60 Vbeta and 13 Jbeta primers. The method was immunoSEQ multiplex PCR; TCRdb's version includes in-frame clones alone and lacks a portion of them. The repertoire has around 130,000 clones, approximately 80% of them found once; the top ten carry 1.2%. Findings of the study overall: Later examination showed HLA-associated TCR beta chains had greater clonal expansion than equally common others.

Sequencing was performed on PBMCs. This receptor was obtained from a girl aged 2-10 years in good health and CMV-seronegative. The rearrangement links TRBV6-6 to TRBJ1-1; 9 bases line up with TRBD1. The CDR3 loop is CASSSKDRGTLEAFF. CDR3 nucleotides: TGTGCCAGCAGTTCAAAGGACAGGGGTACCCTTGAAGCTTTCTTT.